This T cell receptor (beta chain) was captured by sequencing in a study of T cell changes during pregnancy in multiple sclerosis. Germline CDR1 SGDLS, CDR2 YYNGEE. This CDR3 has 14 amino acids. V was clipped by 6 bases and J by 4 bases, with 15 bases between them. Clones were read by immunoSEQ multiplex PCR, and TCRdb kept only the in-frame ones, dropping some. The sample contains about 46,000 clones, roughly nine tenths of which appear only once. This chain connects TRBV9 to TRBJ2-3, with no clear D. The source material was CD4+ T cells from peripheral blood mononuclear cells, sampled in the second trimester of pregnancy. This TCR was recovered from a female donor in good health, enrolled as a control in a pregnancy study. For the CDR3, the DNA is TGTGCCAGCACCGGGTCTGTCCAACCAGATACGCAGTATTTT. Translated, it gives CASTGSVQPDTQYF.